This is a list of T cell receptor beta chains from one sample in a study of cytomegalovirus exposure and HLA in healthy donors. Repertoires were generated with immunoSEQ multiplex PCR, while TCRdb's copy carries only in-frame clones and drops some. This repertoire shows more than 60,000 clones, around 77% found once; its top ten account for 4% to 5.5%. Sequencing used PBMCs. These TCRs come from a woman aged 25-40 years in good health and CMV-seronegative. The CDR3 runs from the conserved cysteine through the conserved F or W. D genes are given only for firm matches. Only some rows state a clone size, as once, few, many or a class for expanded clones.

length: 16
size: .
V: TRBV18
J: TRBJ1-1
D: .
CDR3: CASSRGETVLNTEAFF
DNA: TGTGCCAGCTCACGCGGCGAGACAGTCTTGAACACTGAAGCTTTCTTT

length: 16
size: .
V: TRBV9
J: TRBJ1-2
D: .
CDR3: CASSPKGWGLDYGYTF
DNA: TGTGCCAGCAGCCCGAAAGGTTGGGGACTGGACTATGGCTACACCTTC

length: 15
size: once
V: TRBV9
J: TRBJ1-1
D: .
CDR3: CASSVDGRGLAPAFF
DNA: TGTGCCAGCAGCGTAGATGGCAGGGGCCTTGCCCCAGCTTTCTTT

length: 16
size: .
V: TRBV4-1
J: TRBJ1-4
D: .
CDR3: CASSPRHSWSLTCPYF
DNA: TGCGCCAGCAGCCCCCGACACTCATGGTCCCTAACCTGCCCGTACTTT

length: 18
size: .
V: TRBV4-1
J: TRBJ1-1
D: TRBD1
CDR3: CASSQDFTGQGLNTEAFF
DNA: TGCGCCAGCAGCCAAGATTTCACAGGACAGGGATTGAACACTGAAGCTTTCTTT

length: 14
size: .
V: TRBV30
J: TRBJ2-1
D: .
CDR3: CAQKQSPGVHEQFF
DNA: TGTGCCCAAAAACAGTCCCCCGGTGTACATGAGCAGTTCTTC

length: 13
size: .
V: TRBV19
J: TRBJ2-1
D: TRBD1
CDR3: CASKYRGNNEQFF
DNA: TGTGCCAGTAAATACAGGGGGAACAATGAGCAGTTCTTC

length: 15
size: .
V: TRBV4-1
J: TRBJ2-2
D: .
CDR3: CASSSSGTPTGELFF
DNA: TGCGCCAGCAGCTCCTCCGGGACACCCACCGGGGAGCTGTTTTTT

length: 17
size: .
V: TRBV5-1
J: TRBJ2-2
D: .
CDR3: CASSPPRQFANTGELFF
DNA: TGCGCCAGCAGCCCCCCCCGACAATTCGCGAACACCGGGGAGCTGTTTTTT

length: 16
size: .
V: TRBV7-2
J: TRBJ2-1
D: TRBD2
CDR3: CASSYGTSGVYNEQFF
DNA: TGTGCCAGCAGCTACGGGACTAGCGGTGTCTACAATGAGCAGTTCTTC

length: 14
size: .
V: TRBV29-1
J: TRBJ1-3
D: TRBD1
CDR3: CSVELAGGGNTIYF
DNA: TGCAGCGTTGAATTGGCAGGGGGTGGAAACACCATATATTTT

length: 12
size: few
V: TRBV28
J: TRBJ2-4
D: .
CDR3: CASRDWEPIQYF
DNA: TGTGCCAGCAGGGATTGGGAGCCAATTCAGTACTTC

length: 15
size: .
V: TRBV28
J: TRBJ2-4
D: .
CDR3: CASSLGGAIGNIQYF
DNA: TGTGCCAGCAGTTTAGGTGGGGCCATCGGGAACATTCAGTACTTC

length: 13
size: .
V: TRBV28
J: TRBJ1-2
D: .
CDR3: CASTSTGPEGYTF
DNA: TGTGCCAGCACCTCAACAGGGCCGGAGGGCTACACCTTC

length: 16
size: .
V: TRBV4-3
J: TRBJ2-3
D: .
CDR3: CASSQAFAYSTDTQYF
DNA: TGCGCCAGCAGCCAAGCATTCGCCTACAGCACAGATACGCAGTATTTT

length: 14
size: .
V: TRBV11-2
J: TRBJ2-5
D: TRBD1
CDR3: CASSSGQGGETQYF
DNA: TGTGCCAGCAGCTCGGGACAGGGAGGAGAGACCCAGTACTTC

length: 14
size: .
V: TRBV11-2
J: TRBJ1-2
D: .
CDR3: CASSQRGSDYGYTF
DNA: TGTGCCAGCAGCCAGAGGGGGTCCGACTATGGCTACACCTTC

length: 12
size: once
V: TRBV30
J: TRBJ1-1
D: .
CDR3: CAWSSTTSEAFF
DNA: TGTGCCTGGAGTTCGACGACTTCTGAAGCTTTCTTT